The rows below give T cell receptor beta chains drawn from one sample of a study of spatial heterogeneity in lung cancer. TCRdb reprocessed the 5' RACE reads with MiXCR, giving one entry per CDR3 protein. The data show 7,500 to 10,000 distinct CDR3 sequences, with around 8% seen just once and 20% to 25% held by the top ten. The specimen was lung tumor tissue, collected at surgery. The origin of the receptors is a male donor with early-stage non-small cell lung cancer. The CDR3 runs from the conserved cysteine through the conserved F or W. D genes are given only for firm matches. The size field is filled for only some rows; it gives once, few, many or a size class.

clone size	J gene	V gene	D gene	CDR3 protein	CDR3 DNA
few	TRBJ1-5	TRBV7-2	NA	CASSTDTGGPQHF	TGTGCCAGCAGCACCGATACAGGAGGGCCCCAGCATTTT
NA	TRBJ2-5	TRBV11-2	TRBD1	CASSSDRVETQYF	TGTGCCAGCAGCTCTGACAGGGTGGAGACCCAGTACTTC
NA	TRBJ2-7	TRBV28	NA	CASSPGQSYEQYF	TGTGCCAGCAGTCCAGGGCAGTCCTACGAGCAGTACTTC
many	TRBJ1-1	TRBV20-1	NA	CSASGGNTEAFF	TGCAGTGCTAGCGGGGGGAACACTGAAGCTTTCTTT
many	TRBJ1-1	TRBV2	NA	CATQGPMNTEAFF	TGTGCCACCCAGGGACCGATGAACACTGAAGCTTTCTTT
many	TRBJ1-5	TRBV29-1	NA	CSVRQGNSNQPQHF	TGCAGCGTTCGCCAAGGTAATAGCAATCAGCCCCAGCATTTT
many	TRBJ2-6	TRBV15	NA	CATRGDDSGANVLTF	TGTGCCACCAGAGGGGATGACTCTGGGGCCAACGTCCTGACTTTC
many	TRBJ1-1	TRBV7-8	TRBD1	CASSFNRGGTEAFF	TGTGCCAGCAGCTTTAACAGGGGTGGGACTGAAGCTTTCTTT
many	TRBJ2-5	TRBV5-4	NA	CASSPKVGAGGETQYF	TGTGCCAGCAGCCCGAAGGTGGGGGCTGGGGGAGAGACCCAGTACTTC
many	TRBJ2-7	TRBV7-8	NA	CASSHSGEQYF	TGTGCCAGCAGCCACAGCGGCGAGCAGTACTTC
NA	TRBJ1-5	TRBV15	NA	CATSREFGSSNQPQHF	TGTGCCACCAGCAGAGAATTCGGGTCTAGCAATCAGCCCCAGCATTTT
many	TRBJ1-1	TRBV2	NA	CASSATGMNTEAFF	TGTGCCAGCAGTGCGACAGGTATGAACACTGAAGCTTTCTTT
many	TRBJ1-1	TRBV3-1	NA	CASSQEDRNTEAFF	TGTGCCAGCAGCCAAGAGGACAGGAACACTGAAGCTTTCTTT
few	TRBJ1-3	TRBV20-1	NA	CSAGRADSGNTIYF	TGCAGTGCCGGGAGGGCGGACTCTGGAAACACCATATATTTT
many	TRBJ2-1	TRBV20-1	TRBD1	CSATKGASWGSYNEQFF	TGCAGTGCAACCAAGGGGGCTTCATGGGGATCCTACAATGAGCAGTTCTTC
many	TRBJ1-1	TRBV18	TRBD1	CASSPQGQGITEAFF	TGTGCCAGCTCACCACAGGGACAGGGGATCACTGAAGCTTTCTTT
many	TRBJ2-2	TRBV20-1	NA	CSARDPVRGELFF	TGCAGTGCTAGAGATCCTGTGCGGGGTGAGCTGTTTTTT
many	TRBJ2-1	TRBV16	TRBD2	CASSSLSGSHEQFF	TGTGCCAGCAGCTCCCTTAGCGGGAGTCATGAGCAGTTCTTC
few	TRBJ1-1	TRBV7-9	NA	CASSEGGTEAFF	TGTGCCAGCAGTGAAGGGGGGACTGAAGCTTTCTTT
many	TRBJ2-7	TRBV2	NA	CASRTDTSYEQYF	TGTGCCAGCAGAACCGACACCTCCTACGAGCAGTACTTC
NA	TRBJ1-1	TRBV6-2/TRBV6-3	TRBD1	CASSKDRVDTEAFF	TGTGCCAGCAGTAAGGACAGGGTCGACACTGAAGCTTTCTTT
many	TRBJ2-7	TRBV19	NA	CASSISLDSAYEQYF	TGTGCCAGTAGTATCTCCTTGGACAGTGCTTACGAGCAGTACTTC
medium-sized	TRBJ2-1	TRBV7-2	TRBD2	CASSGPTSGVLYNEQFF	TGTGCCAGCAGCGGGCCGACTAGCGGGGTCCTTTACAATGAGCAGTTCTTC
many	TRBJ1-2	TRBV4-2	TRBD1	CASSLGTGGKHGYTF	TGTGCCAGCAGCCTCGGGACAGGGGGAAAGCATGGCTACACCTTC
many	TRBJ2-6	TRBV5-1	NA	CASGSRSGANVLTF	TGCGCCAGCGGAAGTCGCTCTGGGGCCAACGTCCTGACTTTC
NA	TRBJ1-4	TRBV20-1	NA	CSARDRVSGEKLFF	TGCAGTGCTAGAGATAGGGTATCAGGAGAAAAACTGTTTTTT
few	TRBJ2-5	TRBV4-1	TRBD1	CASSQGDREETQYF	TGCGCCAGCAGCCAAGGGGACAGGGAAGAGACCCAGTACTTC
many	TRBJ1-5	TRBV6-6	NA	CASSYIPGQPQHF	TGTGCCAGCAGTTACATCCCGGGCCAGCCCCAGCATTTT
many	TRBJ2-7	TRBV20-1	NA	CSARPTGTVAYEQYF	TGCAGTGCTAGACCTACGGGGACGGTTGCCTACGAGCAGTACTTC
many	TRBJ2-7	TRBV5-1	TRBD2	CASSNRLAGYEQYF	TGCGCCAGCAGCAACCGACTAGCGGGCTACGAGCAGTACTTC
many	TRBJ1-1	TRBV20-1	NA	CSATGPPSNTEAFF	TGCAGTGCCACCGGGCCCCCTTCGAACACTGAAGCTTTCTTT
many	TRBJ2-3	TRBV4-3	NA	CASSQEWGWGTDTQYF	TGCGCCAGCAGCCAAGAATGGGGTTGGGGCACAGATACGCAGTATTTT
many	TRBJ1-1	TRBV10-3	NA	CAIRAGWRNTEAFF	TGTGCCATCAGAGCAGGGTGGAGGAACACTGAAGCTTTCTTT
NA	TRBJ1-2	TRBV30	NA	CACQAVRNYGYTF	TGTGCCTGCCAGGCGGTGAGAAACTATGGCTACACCTTC
few	TRBJ2-3	TRBV5-1	TRBD1	CASSARGMDTQYF	TGCGCCAGCAGCGCCAGGGGGATGGATACGCAGTATTTT
many	TRBJ1-3	TRBV20-1	NA	CSAREGPTIYF	TGCAGTGCTAGAGAGGGACCTACCATATATTTT
hyperexpanded	TRBJ2-1	TRBV27	NA	CASSLSGAGEQFF	TGTGCCAGCAGTTTATCCGGGGCTGGTGAGCAGTTCTTC
many	TRBJ2-6	TRBV11-1	NA	CASSLATRSGANVLTF	TGTGCCAGCAGCTTAGCGACGCGCTCTGGGGCCAACGTCCTGACTTTC
many	TRBJ1-2	TRBV11-2	NA	CASSLNAITDGYTF	TGTGCCAGCAGCTTAAACGCGATTACTGATGGCTACACCTTC
many	TRBJ2-1	TRBV7-8	NA	CASSFLQSGTGEQFF	TGTGCCAGCAGCTTTTTACAGTCTGGAACGGGCGAGCAGTTCTTC
many	TRBJ1-1	TRBV20-1	NA	CSARQGRVTEAFF	TGCAGTGCTAGACAGGGGCGGGTCACTGAAGCTTTCTTT
many	TRBJ2-1	TRBV28	NA	CASSAAPSYNEQFF	TGTGCCAGCAGTGCAGCGCCTTCCTACAATGAGCAGTTCTTC
NA	TRBJ2-1	TRBV7-2	NA	CASSLGGTGNEQFF	TGTGCCAGCAGCTTAGGGGGTACGGGCAATGAGCAGTTCTTC